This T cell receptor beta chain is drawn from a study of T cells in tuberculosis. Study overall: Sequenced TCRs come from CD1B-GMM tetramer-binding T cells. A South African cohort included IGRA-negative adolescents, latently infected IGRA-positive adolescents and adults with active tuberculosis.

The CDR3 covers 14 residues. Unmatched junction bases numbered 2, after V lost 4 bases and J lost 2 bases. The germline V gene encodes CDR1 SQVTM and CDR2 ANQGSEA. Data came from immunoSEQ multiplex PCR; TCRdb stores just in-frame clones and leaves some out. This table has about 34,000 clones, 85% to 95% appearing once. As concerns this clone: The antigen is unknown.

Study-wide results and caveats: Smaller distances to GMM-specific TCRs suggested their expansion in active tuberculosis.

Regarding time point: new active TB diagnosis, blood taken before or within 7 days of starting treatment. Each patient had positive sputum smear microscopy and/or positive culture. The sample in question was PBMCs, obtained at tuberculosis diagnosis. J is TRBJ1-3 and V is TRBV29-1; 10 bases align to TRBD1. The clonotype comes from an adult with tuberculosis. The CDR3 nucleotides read TGCAGCGTTGGGGACAGGGGTACTGGAAACACCATATATTTT. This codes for CSVGDRGTGNTIYF.